This TCR beta chain originates from a study of cytotoxic CD8 clonotypes in ibrutinib-treated CLL. Across the study: Once treatment had gone on for a median of 12 months, range 6 to 36, response samples were drawn.

The CDR3 totals 15 residues. Germline V gene sequence: CDR1 LNHNV, CDR2 YYDKDF (reference sequence). V dropped 0 bases and J dropped 6; count of bases not matched to a gene: 6. Only in-frame clones appear in the TCRdb table, and some are missing; sequencing was by immunoSEQ multiplex PCR. In the table there are about 310,000 clones, approximately 80% of which are singletons. The V and J genes are TRBV15 and TRBJ2-7; 9 bases match TRBD2. Here the sequenced sample was PBMCs, taken before ibrutinib treatment. This sequence originates from a human donor with chronic lymphocytic leukemia. The CDR3 DNA reads TGTGCCACCAGCAGAGATCTGAGCGGGAGGCTCGAGCAGTACTTC. The encoded protein is CATSRDLSGRLEQYF.